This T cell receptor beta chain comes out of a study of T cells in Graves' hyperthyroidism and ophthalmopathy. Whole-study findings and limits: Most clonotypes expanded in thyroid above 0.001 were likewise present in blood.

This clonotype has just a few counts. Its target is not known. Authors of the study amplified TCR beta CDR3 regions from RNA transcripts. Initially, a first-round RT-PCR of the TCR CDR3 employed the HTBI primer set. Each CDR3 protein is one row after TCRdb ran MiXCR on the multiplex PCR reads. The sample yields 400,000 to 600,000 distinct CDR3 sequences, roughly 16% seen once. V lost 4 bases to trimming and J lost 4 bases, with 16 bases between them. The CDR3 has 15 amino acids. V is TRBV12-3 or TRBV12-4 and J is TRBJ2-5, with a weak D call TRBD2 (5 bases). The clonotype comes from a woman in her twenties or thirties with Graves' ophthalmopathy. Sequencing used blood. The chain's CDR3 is CASSSSSLDRETQYF. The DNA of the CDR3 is TGTGCCAGCAGTTCATCCTCACTAGATCGAGAGACCCAGTACTTC.